This T cell receptor beta chain was obtained from a study of blood T cell repertoires in COVID-19 (dated by TCRdb to 2019 to 2021). Some background on the complete study: Collaborator samples came from the United States, Italy and Spain and covered acute and convalescent phases of COVID-19. The prospective study material was composed of cDNA or gDNA derived from T cells, B-cell-depleted T cells, or PBMCs. Deeply sampled blood TCRbeta repertoires from subjects exposed to, actively infected with, or recovered from COVID-19 were included in the dataset. The repertoires were released in a freely available public database meant as a resource for research on the immune response to SARS-CoV-2. The samples were drawn from the first 160 participants of the ongoing ImmuneRACE study and from 950 to 1,500 subjects provided by 6 global collaborators. Nearly every sample came with metadata listing a de-identified subject ID, COVID-19 status, age in years and sex. Where available, HLA class I and class II types were obtained from metadata supplied by the sample provider rather than from assay-based typing.

With respect to this clone: Its binding antigen is unknown. No base quality values were provided; no much bigger clone lies one nucleotide off.

A distance of 16 bases separates the germline ends of V and J, which lose 7 bases and 3 bases respectively. In the germline V gene, CDR1 corresponds to MDHEN and CDR2 to SYDVKM. Taken from cysteine to phenylalanine, the CDR3 has 15 residues. Only the CDR3 portion is preserved as DNA: 45 bases, with reading frame beginning at the first base. The immunoSEQ Assay, a bias-controlled multiplex PCR, was used to amplify TCRbeta CDR3 regions from genomic DNA. In the authors' own workflow: The number of nucleated cells in each sample was estimated by amplification of reference gene primers within the assay. To quantify the absolute abundance of each unique TCRbeta CDR3 rearrangement, sequence reads were collapsed and filtered. For each sample, productive Simpson clonality was calculated as the square root of Simpson's diversity index across productive rearrangements. Held by TCRdb, this immuneACCESS table contains in-frame sequences only and omits some clones. Under half of the omission traces to an unresolved V gene where checked; the cause of the rest is unknown. V and J calls and clone size are copied from that table; D and trimming were computed from the DNA. A total of roughly 300,000 clones appear in this sample, 80% to 95% of them only once. Jointly, the top ten make up approximately 17% of the sample.

Broad study findings and their caveats: The quantity of clinical and demographic metadata differed by source and by participant and was supplied without curation.

Participants in the prospective study were enrolled through a virtual design, were aged 18 to 89 years, and lived in fewer than 30 United States geographic areas. To assign participants to cohorts, the prospective study relied on clinical history that participants themselves reported in a screening survey and a study questionnaire. ImmuneRACE Cohort 3 recovered participants were defined by two consecutive negative NP/OP PCR tests, healthcare professional clearance, or symptom resolution. Mobile phlebotomists in the prospective study collected whole blood, serum and a nasopharyngeal or oropharyngeal swab from every participant. Additional blood draws and questionnaires over an approximately 2-month period could optionally be provided by prospective study participants. Prospective study blood samples were shipped either frozen or at room temperature before DNA extraction.

The sequence links TRBV28 to TRBJ2-4; the D region possibly corresponds to TRBD2 (6 bases align). Input material: PBMCs or T cells enriched from blood (not recorded which). The sequence was collected from a woman aged 25 to 39 who had recovered from COVID-19. CDR3 region: CASNTWGAGKNIQYF. The DNA reads as follows: TGTGCCAGCAACACTTGGGGAGCGGGCAAAAACATTCAGTACTTC. The reference TRBV28 and TRBJ2-4 proteins fill in what lies around the CDR3, so the full variable domain reads DVKVTQSSRYLVKRTGEKVFLECVQDMDHENMFWYRQDPGLGLRLIYFSYDVKMKEKGDIPEGYSVSREKKERFSLILESASTNQTSMYLCASNTWGAGKNIQYFGAGTRLSVL.